Listed below are T cell receptor beta chains from one sample, sequenced in a study of blood T cell repertoires in COVID-19. Here immunoSEQ multiplex PCR was the method, and the copy in TCRdb shows in-frame clones only, minus some. The table includes about 100,000 clones, more than 75% detected once. Sequences were obtained from peripheral blood. These receptors were collected from a human donor in a cohort sampled during active COVID-19. Both conserved end residues are part of each CDR3. A D gene is named only where the DNA matches it firmly. Where a row states a size, it is once, few, many or the class of an expanded clone; other rows omit it.

TRBV5-1	NA	TRBJ1-3	TRBD1	TGCGCCAGCAGCCCTCGGGACAGGCAGGGAAACACCATATATTTT	CASSPRDRQGNTIYF
TRBV10-3	NA	TRBJ1-1	TRBD1	TGTGCCATCAGTGCGGGACAGGAGAACACTGAAGCTTTCTTT	CAISAGQENTEAFF
TRBV7-2	NA	TRBJ2-5	NA	TGTGCCAGCAGCTTAGGAGGAGAACAAGAGACCCAGTACTTC	CASSLGGEQETQYF
TRBV29-1	NA	TRBJ1-4	TRBD1	TGCAGCGTTGAAGAACCGGGACAGGGCTACTCTGAAAAACTGTTTTTT	CSVEEPGQGYSEKLFF
TRBV5-6	NA	TRBJ2-5	TRBD1	TGTGCCAGCAGTTCCGGGACAGGGGGAGAGACCCAGTACTTC	CASSSGTGGETQYF
TRBV7-9	NA	TRBJ1-5	TRBD1	TGTGCCAGCAGCTCGGGACAGCTTAGCAATCAGCCCCAGCATTTT	CASSSGQLSNQPQHF
TRBV5-4	NA	TRBJ2-5	NA	TGTGCCAGCAGCTTGGACAGCCAAGAGACCCAGTACTTC	CASSLDSQETQYF
TRBV5-1	NA	TRBJ2-1	TRBD2	TGCGCCAGCAGCCTTCTTAGGCGGGAGGGTTCCTACAATGAGCAGTTCTTC	CASSLLRREGSYNEQFF
TRBV7-9	NA	TRBJ1-2	TRBD1	TGTGCCAGCAGCTTAGCGGATGGGACAGGGGGCTCCGTTTTAACCGGCTACACCTTC	CASSLADGTGGSVLTGYTF
TRBV15	NA	TRBJ2-7	TRBD2	TGTGCCACCAGCAGAGAGACTAGCGGGAGGTACGAGCAGTACTTC	CATSRETSGRYEQYF
TRBV4-3	NA	TRBJ2-1	NA	TGCGCCAGCGGGGGGTACAATGAGCAGTTCTTC	CASGGYNEQFF
TRBV9	NA	TRBJ2-7	NA	TGTGCCAGCAGCGTAGATCAGCCAGGGTTGGGGGAGCAGTACTTC	CASSVDQPGLGEQYF
TRBV10-3	NA	TRBJ2-3	NA	TGTGCCATCTGGCCTGGGCCTTCTAGCACAGATACGCAGTATTTT	CAIWPGPSSTDTQYF
TRBV9	NA	TRBJ1-2	TRBD1	TGTGCCAGCAGCGCGGGGACAGGGTGGAATATCATCTATGGCTACACCTTC	CASSAGTGWNIIYGYTF
TRBV28	NA	TRBJ2-1	NA	TGTGCCAGCAGTATCCCGCACAGGGCCGTATGGGAGCAGTTCTTC	CASSIPHRAVWEQFF
TRBV3-1/TRBV3-2	NA	TRBJ2-3	NA	TGTGCCAGCAGCCAAGTGGTCAGGGGAGATACGCAGTATTTT	CASSQVVRGDTQYF
TRBV20-1	few	TRBJ1-5	TRBD1	TGCAGTGCTAGTGAAGGGACAGCTAATCAGCCCCAGCATTTT	CSASEGTANQPQHF
TRBV5-4	once	TRBJ2-5	NA	TGTGCCAGCAGCAGAACCAGGGATGGGGAGACCCAGTACTTC	CASSRTRDGETQYF
TRBV25-1	NA	TRBJ2-5	TRBD1	TGTGCCAGCCGAAAAGGGGGCTCCCAAGAGACCCAGTACTTC	CASRKGGSQETQYF
TRBV5-1	NA	TRBJ1-2	NA	TGCGCCAGCAGCTCCGTAAGACAGACAGGTGGGGACTATGGCTACACCTTC	CASSSVRQTGGDYGYTF
TRBV9	NA	TRBJ2-3	TRBD1	TGTGCCAGCAGCGTATTGGACAGGGCAAACACAGATACGCAGTATTTT	CASSVLDRANTDTQYF
TRBV18	NA	TRBJ1-5	NA	TGTGCCAGCTCAGCCAACAGGCATCCTAACAATCAGCCCCAGCATTTT	CASSANRHPNNQPQHF
TRBV21-1	NA	TRBJ2-1	NA	TGTGCCAGCAGCTCACGCGGGAGATTGAAGAATGAGCAGTTCTTC	CASSSRGRLKNEQFF
TRBV19	NA	TRBJ2-1	NA	TGTGCCAGTAAACCCCAACAGGCCACGAGATACAATGAGCAGTTCTTC	CASKPQQATRYNEQFF
TRBV7-8	few	TRBJ2-7	NA	TGTGCCAGCAGCTTATCTTCCTTAAACACCTACGAGCAGTACTTC	CASSLSSLNTYEQYF
TRBV2	NA	TRBJ2-2	TRBD2	TGTGCCAGCAGTGAATTGGCGGGAGGAGCCGGGGAGCTGTTTTTT	CASSELAGGAGELFF
TRBV3-1/TRBV3-2	NA	TRBJ2-2	TRBD2	TGTGCCAGCAGCCGGGGGGGTTACGGGCATTCGACCGGGGAGCTGTTTTTT	CASSRGGYGHSTGELFF
TRBV4-1	NA	TRBJ2-1	NA	TGCGCCAGCAGGAACTGGGACACCTCCTACAATGAGCAGTTCTTC	CASRNWDTSYNEQFF
TRBV27	NA	TRBJ1-2	NA	TGTGCCAGCAGATACAGGGAACCTCGTGACTATGGCTACACCTTC	CASRYREPRDYGYTF
TRBV5-1	NA	TRBJ2-1	TRBD2	TGCGCCAGCAGCGCCGCCGGGACTAGCGGGAGAAGAAATGAGCAGTTCTTC	CASSAAGTSGRRNEQFF
TRBV20-1	NA	TRBJ1-2	NA	TGCAGTGCTCCGAACTATGGCTACACCTTC	CSAPNYGYTF
TRBV5-1	once	TRBJ2-5	NA	TGCGCCAGCAGAGAGGGAGAGACCCAGTACTTC	CASREGETQYF
TRBV4-1	once	TRBJ2-6	NA	TGCGCCAGCACCGAACTCTCATTAGCGGACTCTGGGGCCAACGTCCTGACTTTC	CASTELSLADSGANVLTF
TRBV5-6	NA	TRBJ1-1	TRBD1	TGTGCCAGCAGCTCCTACAGGGGATCCTTTAGGACTGAAGCTTTCTTT	CASSSYRGSFRTEAFF
TRBV5-1	NA	TRBJ1-5	NA	TGCGCCAGCAGCTTGGCTGCTGGGGGGGGTCCCCAGCATTTT	CASSLAAGGGPQHF
TRBV6-6	NA	TRBJ2-1	NA	TGTGCCAGCAGTAGAGGTGGGTCCTACAATGAGCAGTTCTTC	CASSRGGSYNEQFF
TRBV5-1	once	TRBJ1-4	NA	TGCGCCAGCAGCTTGGTCGGCAGGGAAAATGAAAAACTGTTTTTT	CASSLVGRENEKLFF